This T cell receptor beta chain was documented in a study of CDR3 diversity in severe acne (dated by TCRdb to about 2019). This clonotype was recorded many times. It has no known antigen specificity. No base qualities exist here, and no much larger clone lies one base off it. Libraries were built with PCR. Sequencing was carried out with an Illumina HiSeq 2000. The raw public data were reprocessed by TCRdb itself: fastp quality trimming at Q25, MiXCR clonotype calling, in-frame beta chains only. Records with the same CDR3 protein are collapsed into one entry carrying the most frequent genes and DNA. The sample data list fewer than 90,000 distinct CDR3 sequences, and 45% to 50% of these were observed just once. The ten biggest clones cover roughly 11% of the sample. CDR1 and CDR2 (SGHRS, YFSETQ) derive from the germline V gene. Trimming accounts for 4 bases at V and 3 bases at J, while the number of junction bases matched to no gene is 5. The CDR3 starts with the cysteine, ends with the phenylalanine, and has 17 residues. Of all the DNA, just the CDR3 is kept, 51 bases in frame from base 1.

The specimen sequenced was blood. The chain joins TRBV5-1 to TRBJ2-1, with 15 bases matching TRBD2. The sequence was obtained from a male donor with severe acne vulgaris. The CDR3 region has the sequence CASSGGLAGGGYNEQFF. The sequenced DNA: TGCGCCAGCAGCGGAGGACTAGCGGGAGGGGGCTACAATGAGCAGTTCTTC. Full variable domain (CDR3 extended with the reference TRBV5-1 and TRBJ2-1 proteins): KAGVTQTPRYLIKTRGQQVTLSCSPISGHRSVSWYQQTPGQGLQFLFEYFSETQRNKGNFPGRFSGRQFSNSRSEMNVSTLELGDSALYLCASSGGLAGGGYNEQFFGPGTRLTVL.